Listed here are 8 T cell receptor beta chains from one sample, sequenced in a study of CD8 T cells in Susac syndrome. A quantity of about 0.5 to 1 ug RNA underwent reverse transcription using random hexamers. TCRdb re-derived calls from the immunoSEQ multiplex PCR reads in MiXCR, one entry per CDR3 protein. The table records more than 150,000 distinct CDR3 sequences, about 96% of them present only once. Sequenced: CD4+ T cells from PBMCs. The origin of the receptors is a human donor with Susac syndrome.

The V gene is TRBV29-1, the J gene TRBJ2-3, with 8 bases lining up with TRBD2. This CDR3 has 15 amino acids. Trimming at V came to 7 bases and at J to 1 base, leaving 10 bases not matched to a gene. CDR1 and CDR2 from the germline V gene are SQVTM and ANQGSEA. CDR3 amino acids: CSAHVSGGGTDTQYF. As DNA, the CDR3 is TGCAGCGCCCACGTGAGCGGGGGAGGCACAGATACGCAGTATTTT.

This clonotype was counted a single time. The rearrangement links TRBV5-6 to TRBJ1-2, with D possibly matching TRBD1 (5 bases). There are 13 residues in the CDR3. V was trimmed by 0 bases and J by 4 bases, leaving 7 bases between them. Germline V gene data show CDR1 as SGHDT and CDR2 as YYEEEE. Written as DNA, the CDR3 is TGTGCCAGCAGCTTGGCGGGACCCTATGGCTACACCTTC. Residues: CASSLAGPYGYTF. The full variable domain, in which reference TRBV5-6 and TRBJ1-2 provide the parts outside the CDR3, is DAGVTQSPTHLIKTRGQQVTLRCSPKSGHDTVSWYQQALGQGPQFIFQYYEEEERQRGNFPDRFSGHQFPNYSSELNVNALLLGDSALYLCASSLAGPYGYTFGSGTRLTVV.

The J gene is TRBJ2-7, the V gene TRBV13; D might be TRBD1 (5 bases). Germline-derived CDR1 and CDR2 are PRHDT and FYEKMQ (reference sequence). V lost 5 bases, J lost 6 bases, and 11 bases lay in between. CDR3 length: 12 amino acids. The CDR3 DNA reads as TGTGCCAGCAGCACAGGTCCGGGCGAGCAGTACTTC. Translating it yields CASSTGPGEQYF.

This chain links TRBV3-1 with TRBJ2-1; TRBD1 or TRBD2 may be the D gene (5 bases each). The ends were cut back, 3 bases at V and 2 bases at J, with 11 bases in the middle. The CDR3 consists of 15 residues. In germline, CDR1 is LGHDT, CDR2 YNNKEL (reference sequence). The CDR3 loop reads CASSQEKGPYNEQFF. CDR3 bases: TGTGCCAGCAGCCAGGAGAAGGGACCCTACAATGAGCAGTTCTTC.

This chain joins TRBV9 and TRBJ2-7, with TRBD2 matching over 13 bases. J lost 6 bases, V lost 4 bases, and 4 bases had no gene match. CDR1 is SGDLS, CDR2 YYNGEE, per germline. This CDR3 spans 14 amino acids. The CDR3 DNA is TGTGCCAGCAGCATGGGACTAGCGGGGCCCGAGCAGTACTTC. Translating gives CASSMGLAGPEQYF.

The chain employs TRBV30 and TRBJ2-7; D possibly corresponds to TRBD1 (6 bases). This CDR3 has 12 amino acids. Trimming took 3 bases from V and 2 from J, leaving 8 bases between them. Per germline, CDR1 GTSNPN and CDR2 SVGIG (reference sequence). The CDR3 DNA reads TGTGCCTGGAGGGACAGTACCTACGAGCAGTACTTC. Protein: CAWRDSTYEQYF.

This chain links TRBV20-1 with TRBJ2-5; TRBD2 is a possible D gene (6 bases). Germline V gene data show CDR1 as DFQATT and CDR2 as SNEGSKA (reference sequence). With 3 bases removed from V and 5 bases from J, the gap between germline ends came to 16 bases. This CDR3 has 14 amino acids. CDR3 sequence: CSARRAGGDETQYF. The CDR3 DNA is TGCAGTGCTAGGCGGGCCGGGGGAGACGAGACCCAGTACTTC.

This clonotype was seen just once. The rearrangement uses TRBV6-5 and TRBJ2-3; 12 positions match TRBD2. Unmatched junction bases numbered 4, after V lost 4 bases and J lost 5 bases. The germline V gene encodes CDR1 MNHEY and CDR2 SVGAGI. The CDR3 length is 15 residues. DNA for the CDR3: TGTGCCAGCAGTTCTAGCGGGGGGGCCGGAGATACGCAGTATTTT. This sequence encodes CASSSSGGAGDTQYF.